This TCR beta chain is from a study of T cell responses to AZD1222 COVID-19 vaccine. Study-wide findings and caveats: Donors were mostly white British, more females; clonal diversity possibly underestimated. Spike-wide vaccine-associated CD4 TCRs dominated at 160-218 and 743-854.

The analysis combined second doses at about 4 or about 12 weeks. Generated by immunoSEQ multiplex PCR, the TCRdb table keeps only in-frame clones and is missing some. The sample has some 100,000 clones; about 90% are singletons. The count of this clone is one. The target antigen is unknown. This CDR3 has 15 residues. The V segment lost 5 bases and the J segment 4 bases; nucleotides outside the gene matches: 8. Germline loops: CDR1 SGHAT, CDR2 FQNNGV. This TCR came from an adult who received the AZD1222 COVID-19 vaccine. The sequences come from peripheral blood, collected 28 days after the second AZD1222 dose. The gene calls are TRBV11-2 and TRBJ1-5, with TRBD1 matching 7 bases. CDR3 sequence: CASSVDRTLNQPQHF. CDR3 nucleotide sequence: TGTGCCAGCAGCGTGGACAGGACTCTAAATCAGCCCCAGCATTTT.